The 25 T cell receptor beta chains in this list originate from one sample, sequenced in a study of blood T cell repertoires in COVID-19. Assay used: immunoSEQ multiplex PCR; TCRdb lists only in-frame clones, some missing. The sample holds almost 55,000 clones, around 86% seen once. Sequences were obtained from peripheral blood. Receptors originate from a man aged 50 to 59 with active COVID-19.

The CDR3: CASSAGGTEAFF. DNA for the CDR3: TGTGCCAGCAGCGCGGGAGGCACTGAAGCTTTCTTT. V and J are TRBV6-2 or TRBV6-3 and TRBJ1-1; D is unclear. The CDR3 is made up of 12 amino acids. V lost 6 bases and J 4 bases, leaving 9 bases between the germline ends. Germline V gene lookup returns CDR1 MNHEY and CDR2 SVGEGT.

The V and J genes are TRBV18 and TRBJ2-7, with D perhaps TRBD1 (6 bases). This CDR3 contains 15 residues. In germline, CDR1 is KGHSH, CDR2 LQKENI. With 6 bases removed from V and 2 bases from J, the gap between germline ends came to 17 bases. In DNA, the CDR3 is TGTGCCAGCTCGTCCGGGGCAGGGGAAACCTACGAGCAGTACTTC. Translated: CASSSGAGETYEQYF.

The chain joins TRBV9 to TRBJ1-1; no firm D call. Trimming removed 0 bases at V and 3 bases at J, with 12 bases between. CDR1 and CDR2 from the germline V gene are SGDLS and YYNGEE. The CDR3 spans 15 residues. This CDR3 is CASSVELAGDTEAFF. CDR3 DNA: TGTGCCAGCAGCGTAGAATTGGCCGGAGACACTGAAGCTTTCTTT. The full variable domain, with the rest looked up from reference TRBV9 and TRBJ1-1, is DSGVTQTPKHLITATGQRVTLRCSPRSGDLSVYWYQQSLDQGLQFLIQYYNGEERAKGNILERFSAQQFPDLHSELNLSSLELGDSALYFCASSVELAGDTEAFFGQGTRLTVV.

V and J are TRBV3-1 (or the pseudogene TRBV3-2) and TRBJ2-5; TRBD2 aligns across 13 bases. Germline values: CDR1 LGHDT, CDR2 YNNKEL (reference sequence). This CDR3 spans 18 amino acids. The V and J ends lost 0 bases and 5 bases, in that order; junction bases with no gene match: 9. The CDR3 loop is CASSQDRLAGGFGETQYF. Here the CDR3 DNA reads TGTGCCAGCAGCCAAGATCGACTAGCGGGAGGATTTGGGGAGACCCAGTACTTC.

This clone was observed a single time. The rearrangement links TRBV24-1 to TRBJ2-5; D may be TRBD2 (7 bases). Germline CDR1 is KGHDR and CDR2 is SFDVKD. Trimming shortened V by 0 bases and J by 2 bases, and 15 bases separated the two germline ends. The CDR3 totals 17 residues. The chain's CDR3 is CATSDLGRGARQETQYF. The CDR3 DNA reads TGTGCCACCAGTGATTTGGGGAGGGGGGCTCGGCAAGAGACCCAGTACTTC.

This chain links TRBV19 with TRBJ2-3, with a possible D match to TRBD1 (5 bases). CDR3 size: 15 residues. The V end lost 6 bases, the J end lost 4 bases, and 17 bases lay between the germline ends. Germline CDR1 reads LNHDA; CDR2 reads SQIVND (reference sequence). This CDR3 reads CASRTTWQGADTQYF. The CDR3 DNA is TGTGCCAGTAGGACGACGTGGCAGGGCGCAGATACGCAGTATTTT.

This clone appeared once. The V call is TRBV9, the J call TRBJ2-1, with TRBD2 as a possible D gene (6 bases). Germline V lookup: CDR1 SGDLS, CDR2 YYNGEE. There are 17 residues in the CDR3. V lost 1 base and J lost 3, with 17 bases in between. CDR3 DNA: TGTGCCAGCAGCGTAACTAGGGGCGCGGGGTTCTACAATGAGCAGTTCTTC. This translates into CASSVTRGAGFYNEQFF.

The rearrangement links TRBV19 to TRBJ1-1, with 9 positions matching TRBD1. CDR3 length: 17 amino acids. Per the germline V gene, CDR1 is LNHDA and CDR2 is SQIVND (reference sequence). The ends lost 3 bases at V and 1 base at J; junction bases unmatched: 9. The CDR3 nucleotides read TGTGCCAGTAGTATCAGGAACAGGGGGCTTGGGAACACTGAAGCTTTCTTT. As protein: CASSIRNRGLGNTEAFF.

The V and J genes are TRBV6-5 and TRBJ1-1, with 8 nucleotides matching TRBD1. Trimming cost V 7 bases and J 1 base; bases outside gene matches: 2. Germline CDR1 and CDR2: MNHEY and SVGAGI. The CDR3 is 13 amino acids. The CDR3 DNA reads as TGTGCCAGCATTGGGACAGGGAACACTGAAGCTTTCTTT. Its protein is CASIGTGNTEAFF.

The chain links TRBV28 to TRBJ2-3; the match to TRBD1 covers 7 bases. Germline CDR1 is MDHEN and CDR2 is SYDVKM. The CDR3 contains 14 residues. V trimming: 5 bases; J trimming: 4 bases; junction bases outside the gene matches: 6. The CDR3 spells CASSRRQGADTQYF. The CDR3 nucleotides are TGTGCCAGCAGTCGCCGACAGGGAGCAGATACGCAGTATTTT.

As DNA, the CDR3 is TGTGCCAGCAGTGAGAGGGACAGGGGGACCTATGGCTACACCTTC. This sequence encodes CASSERDRGTYGYTF. This rearrangement joins TRBV6-1 to TRBJ1-2, with 11 nucleotides matching TRBD1. With 3 bases clipped from V and 4 bases from J, the junction kept 4 bases outside the gene matches. This CDR3 region has 15 residues. Germline V lookup: CDR1 MNHNS, CDR2 SASEGT.

The chain is built from TRBV6-5 and TRBJ2-1; 9 bases fit TRBD2. CDR3 length: 15 amino acids. After removal of 5 bases from V and 9 bases from J, the junction contained 11 bases not matched to a gene. CDR1 and CDR2 (germline): MNHEY, SVGAGI. The CDR3 sequence is CASSPRGSGSGEQFF. CDR3 nucleotide sequence: TGTGCCAGCAGTCCCCGTGGTAGCGGGAGTGGTGAGCAGTTCTTC.

This clone was seen a few times. This chain uses TRBV2 with TRBJ1-1; a possible D gene is TRBD1 (5 bases). This CDR3 region has 12 residues. Germline CDR1 and CDR2: SNHLY and FYNNEI. Trimming removed 6 bases from V and 4 bases from J, with 9 bases in between. CDR3 amino acids: CASRLGGTEAFF. The CDR3 DNA sequence: TGTGCCAGCAGACTGGGGGGCACTGAAGCTTTCTTT.

J is TRBJ1-1 and V is TRBV14; 8 bases line up with TRBD1. Per the germline V gene, CDR1 is SGHDN and CDR2 is FVKESK. This CDR3 is 16 amino acids long. Germline trimming cut 2 bases from V and 1 base from J; bases unmatched to any gene: 6. CDR3 DNA: TGTGCCAGCAGCCAACTCAGGGGGCCCTCGAACACTGAAGCTTTCTTT. This codes for CASSQLRGPSNTEAFF.

This sequence joins TRBV7-9 and TRBJ2-2; 9 bases agree with TRBD1. The CDR3 is made up of 16 amino acids. Trimming took 7 bases from V and 5 from J; bases not matched to a gene: 11. Germline loops: CDR1 SEHNR, CDR2 FQNEAQ (reference sequence). Here the CDR3 reads CASTIGWDRETGELFF. The CDR3 coding sequence is TGTGCCAGCACCATAGGGTGGGACAGGGAAACCGGGGAGCTGTTTTTT. The full variable domain, rest sourced from reference TRBV7-9 and TRBJ2-2, is DTGVSQNPRHKITKRGQNVTFRCDPISEHNRLYWYRQTLGQGPEFLTYFQNEAQLEKSRLLSDRFSAERPKGSFSTLEIQRTEQGDSAMYLCASTIGWDRETGELFFGEGSRLTVL.

The genes are TRBV6-2 or TRBV6-3 and TRBJ1-1, with D perhaps matching TRBD1 (6 bases). The CDR3 consists of 13 residues. Germline assignment: CDR1 MNHEY and CDR2 SVGEGT. Trimming pared 4 bases from V and 4 bases from J, leaving 10 bases between. The CDR3 sequence: CASSSVGGTEAFF. DNA for the CDR3: TGTGCCAGCAGTTCCGTAGGGGGCACTGAAGCTTTCTTT.

This clone was picked up a small number of times. The rearrangement uses TRBV3-1 (or the pseudogene TRBV3-2) and TRBJ2-7; 7 positions agree with TRBD1. After removal of 5 bases from V and 0 bases from J, the junction contained 7 bases not matched to a gene. Germline V gene lookup returns CDR1 LGHDT and CDR2 YNNKEL (reference sequence). This CDR3 comprises 15 residues. The CDR3 spells CASSYWGQNSYEQYF. CDR3 nucleotides: TGTGCCAGCAGCTACTGGGGACAGAACTCCTACGAGCAGTACTTC.

The rearrangement uses TRBV15 and TRBJ2-7, with TRBD1 matching over 7 bases. The length of the CDR3 is 14 residues. Germline assignment: CDR1 LNHNV and CDR2 YYDKDF (reference sequence). Losses at the gene ends were 2 bases for V and 2 bases for J; bases not matched to a gene: 3. CDR3 bases: TGTGCCACCAGCAGAAACAGGGGAGCCTACGAGCAGTACTTC. It encodes CATSRNRGAYEQYF.

This clone was counted between two and nine times. This chain uses TRBV5-4 with TRBJ2-1; 7 bases fit TRBD2. The CDR3 has 14 amino acids. Losses at the gene ends were 7 bases for V and 7 bases for J; bases not matched to a gene: 11. In germline, CDR1 is SGHNT, CDR2 YYREEE (reference sequence). CDR3 region: CASGGAGEVNEQFF. Written as DNA, the CDR3 is TGTGCCAGCGGTGGGGCGGGAGAGGTGAATGAGCAGTTCTTC.

In its sample, this clone was seen a few times. J is TRBJ2-7 and V is TRBV2, with 7 bases aligning to TRBD1. V shed 6 bases and J 3 bases; nucleotides not matched to a gene: 14. Per the germline V gene, CDR1 is SNHLY and CDR2 is FYNNEI. The CDR3 has 16 residues. The CDR3 DNA sequence: TGTGCCAGCAGAGGGACCACGGGACAGTTTCTCTACGAGCAGTACTTC. Protein product: CASRGTTGQFLYEQYF. Variable domain in full (rest from reference TRBV2 and TRBJ2-7): EPEVTQTPSHQVTQMGQEVILRCVPISNHLYFYWYRQILGQKVEFLVSFYNNEISEKSEIFDDQFSVERPDGSNFTLKIRSTKLEDSAMYFCASRGTTGQFLYEQYFGPGTRLTVT.

The chain combines TRBV7-8 with TRBJ2-7; 12 nucleotides match TRBD2. The CDR3 is made up of 17 amino acids. Germline loops: CDR1 SGHVS, CDR2 FQNEAQ. The V segment lost 1 base and the J segment 0 bases; nucleotides outside the gene matches: 4. The DNA for the CDR3 is TGTGCCAGCAGCTTAGATCGACTAGCGGGGGCCTCCTACGAGCAGTACTTC. Its protein is CASSLDRLAGASYEQYF.

The J gene is TRBJ1-6, the V gene TRBV2, with TRBD1 identical over 7 bases. Germline loops: CDR1 SNHLY, CDR2 FYNNEI. The CDR3 length is 19 residues. The ends lost 6 bases at V and 0 bases at J; junction bases unmatched: 14. The CDR3 spells CASRGPGQLLSSYNSPLHF. DNA for the CDR3: TGTGCCAGCAGGGGTCCGGGACAGCTTTTGAGCTCCTATAATTCACCCCTCCACTTT.

V usage is TRBV10-1 and J usage is TRBJ2-7, with TRBD1 matching 9 bases. V shed 6 bases, J shed 3 bases, and the junction held 6 bases outside the gene matches. Germline CDR1 WNHNN, CDR2 SYGVQD (reference sequence). CDR3 length equals 14 residues. CDR3: CASRVPGQGYEQYF. CDR3 DNA: TGCGCCAGCAGGGTCCCGGGACAGGGCTACGAGCAGTACTTC.

The chain uses TRBV4-1 and TRBJ2-1, with 9 positions matching TRBD2. V was pared by 0 bases and J by 9 bases, with 9 bases of the junction left unmatched. The CDR3 consists of 16 residues. Germline values: CDR1 MGHRA, CDR2 YSYEKL. CDR3 DNA: TGCGCCAGCAGCCAAGATGATAGCGGGAGATGGGGTGAGCAGTTCTTC. It codes for CASSQDDSGRWGEQFF.

The V and J genes are TRBV10-3 and TRBJ2-7; possibly TRBD1 for D (6 bases). CDR3 size: 12 residues. V gave up 5 bases and J gave up 5 bases, with 10 bases separating them. Germline V gene lookup returns CDR1 ENHRY and CDR2 SYGVKD. The CDR3 DNA follows: TGTGCCATCAGTAAACAGGGTAACGAGCAGTACTTC. Translating it yields CAISKQGNEQYF.